This T cell receptor (beta chain) was recorded in a study of CD8 T cells in Susac syndrome. RNA in amounts of roughly 0.5 to 1 ug was reverse transcribed with random hexamers. TCR beta CDR3 was amplified by immunoSEQ multiplex PCR. This amplification extended across 54 Vbeta and 13 Jbeta segments. Each CDR3 protein is one row after TCRdb ran MiXCR on the immunoSEQ multiplex PCR reads. This table has 200,000 or so distinct CDR3 sequences, approximately 94% appearing once. V was shortened by 2 bases and J by 7 bases, with 10 bases between the two germline ends. The CDR3 loop spans 13 amino acids. In germline, CDR1 is SGHRS, CDR2 YFSETQ. Stable or active relapsing-remitting multiple sclerosis, untreated and meeting revised McDonald criteria, defined the controls. TEMRA cells were FACS-enriched, with CD8+ and CD4+ T cells isolated negatively.

This sequence originates from a human donor with multiple sclerosis. The sequenced sample was CD4+ T cells from PBMCs. The V call is TRBV5-1, the J call TRBJ2-1; possibly TRBD1 or TRBD2 for D (6 bases each). The CDR3 spells CASSFGGPNEQFF. CDR3 nucleotides: TGCGCCAGCAGCTTTGGGGGGCCGAATGAGCAGTTCTTC.